These T cell receptor beta chains were read from a single sample in a study of cytomegalovirus exposure and HLA in healthy donors. Using immunoSEQ multiplex PCR, the repertoire was profiled, and TCRdb retains in-frame clones only, with some absent. There are roughly 200,000 clones in the sample; about four fifths occur only once, and 2.9% lies in the top ten. Sequenced: PBMCs. The receptors derive from a female donor in good health and CMV-seronegative. Both conserved end residues are part of each CDR3. D genes are given only for firm matches. Where a row states a size, it is once, few, many or the class of an expanded clone; other rows omit it.

v_call: TRBV6-5
d_call: .
clone_size: .
j_call: TRBJ1-2
cdr3_aa: CASSSGGPGYGYTF
cdr3_nt: TGTGCCAGCAGCAGCGGGGGGCCGGGCTATGGCTACACCTTC

v_call: TRBV19
d_call: .
clone_size: .
j_call: TRBJ1-4
cdr3_aa: CASSRSPNEKLFF
cdr3_nt: TGTGCCAGCAGCAGGTCCCCTAATGAAAAACTGTTTTTT

v_call: TRBV5-1
d_call: TRBD2
clone_size: .
j_call: TRBJ2-1
cdr3_aa: CASSLSLAGNEQFF
cdr3_nt: TGCGCCAGCAGCTTGAGTCTAGCGGGTAATGAGCAGTTCTTC

v_call: TRBV7-6
d_call: TRBD1
clone_size: .
j_call: TRBJ1-2
cdr3_aa: CASSPGQGANYGYTF
cdr3_nt: TGTGCCAGCAGCCCAGGACAGGGGGCTAACTATGGCTACACCTTC

v_call: TRBV7-6
d_call: TRBD2
clone_size: .
j_call: TRBJ2-2
cdr3_aa: CASSLKPSGELTGELFF
cdr3_nt: TGTGCCAGCAGCTTAAAACCTAGCGGGGAACTCACCGGGGAGCTGTTTTTT

v_call: TRBV28
d_call: TRBD2
clone_size: .
j_call: TRBJ2-5
cdr3_aa: CASSPPSGGAFGETQYF
cdr3_nt: TGTGCCAGCAGTCCGCCTAGCGGGGGGGCCTTCGGAGAGACCCAGTACTTC

v_call: TRBV11-3
d_call: TRBD2
clone_size: few
j_call: TRBJ2-3
cdr3_aa: CASSLRLAGGTTDTQYF
cdr3_nt: TGTGCCAGCAGCCTCCGACTAGCGGGGGGCACCACAGATACGCAGTATTTT

v_call: TRBV7-6
d_call: .
clone_size: .
j_call: TRBJ2-6
cdr3_aa: CASSAFRAGYGANVLTF
cdr3_nt: TGTGCCAGCAGCGCATTCCGGGCAGGGTACGGGGCCAACGTCCTGACTTTC

v_call: TRBV30
d_call: TRBD1
clone_size: .
j_call: TRBJ1-1
cdr3_aa: CAWNSRAGGSTEAFF
cdr3_nt: TGTGCCTGGAATAGCAGGGCAGGGGGAAGCACTGAAGCTTTCTTT

v_call: TRBV5-1
d_call: .
clone_size: .
j_call: TRBJ1-1
cdr3_aa: CASSFATQGIDTEAFF
cdr3_nt: TGCGCCAGCAGCTTTGCCACCCAGGGAATTGACACTGAAGCTTTCTTT

v_call: TRBV6-1
d_call: .
clone_size: .
j_call: TRBJ2-7
cdr3_aa: CASDRSSYEQYF
cdr3_nt: TGTGCCAGCGACAGGAGCTCCTACGAGCAGTACTTC

v_call: TRBV18
d_call: TRBD2
clone_size: few
j_call: TRBJ2-7
cdr3_aa: CASSPTIAGETYEQYF
cdr3_nt: TGTGCCAGCTCACCAACCATAGCGGGGGAGACCTACGAGCAGTACTTC

v_call: TRBV29-1
d_call: TRBD1
clone_size: .
j_call: TRBJ1-2
cdr3_aa: CSARDRTNYGYTF
cdr3_nt: TGCAGCGCCAGGGACAGGACGAACTATGGCTACACCTTC

v_call: TRBV6-1
d_call: .
clone_size: .
j_call: TRBJ2-1
cdr3_aa: CASRQVRDEQFF
cdr3_nt: TGTGCCAGCAGACAGGTACGCGATGAGCAGTTCTTC

v_call: TRBV5-4
d_call: TRBD2
clone_size: few
j_call: TRBJ2-3
cdr3_aa: CASSPGTSGTDTQYF
cdr3_nt: TGTGCCAGCAGCCCCGGGACTAGCGGCACAGATACGCAGTATTTT

v_call: TRBV5-1
d_call: .
clone_size: .
j_call: TRBJ1-3
cdr3_aa: CASSLDRSSSGNTIYF
cdr3_nt: TGCGCCAGCAGCTTGGACAGGAGCAGCTCTGGAAACACCATATATTTT

v_call: TRBV10-3
d_call: TRBD2
clone_size: once
j_call: TRBJ2-5
cdr3_aa: CAISEGAGGLPQYF
cdr3_nt: TGTGCCATCAGTGAAGGAGCGGGGGGCTTGCCCCAGTACTTC

v_call: TRBV28
d_call: .
clone_size: .
j_call: TRBJ1-3
cdr3_aa: CASSLEGSGNTIYF
cdr3_nt: TGTGCCAGCAGCTTAGAGGGCTCTGGAAACACCATATATTTT

v_call: TRBV25-1
d_call: TRBD1
clone_size: .
j_call: TRBJ1-4
cdr3_aa: CASSESRQGGWTNEKLFF
cdr3_nt: TGTGCCAGCAGTGAATCCAGACAGGGGGGGTGGACTAATGAAAAACTGTTTTTT

v_call: TRBV10-3
d_call: TRBD1
clone_size: .
j_call: TRBJ2-7
cdr3_aa: CAISESRGQGAYEQYF
cdr3_nt: TGTGCCATCAGTGAGTCAAGAGGACAGGGGGCCTACGAGCAGTACTTC

v_call: TRBV30
d_call: .
clone_size: .
j_call: TRBJ2-7
cdr3_aa: CAWSFGTSYEQYF
cdr3_nt: TGTGCCTGGAGTTTTGGGACTTCCTACGAGCAGTACTTC

v_call: TRBV4-3
d_call: .
clone_size: .
j_call: TRBJ2-6
cdr3_aa: CASSQVRGAGANVLTF
cdr3_nt: TGCGCCAGCAGCCAAGTCAGGGGCGCTGGGGCCAACGTCCTGACTTTC

v_call: TRBV7-2
d_call: .
clone_size: .
j_call: TRBJ2-2
cdr3_aa: CASSFRGNTGELFF
cdr3_nt: TGTGCCAGCAGCTTTCGGGGGAACACCGGGGAGCTGTTTTTT

v_call: TRBV7-9
d_call: TRBD2
clone_size: .
j_call: TRBJ2-7
cdr3_aa: CSSSSVIAGVGYEQYF
cdr3_nt: TGTTCCAGCAGCTCCGTAATAGCGGGAGTTGGATACGAGCAGTACTTC

v_call: TRBV6-6
d_call: .
clone_size: .
j_call: TRBJ2-1
cdr3_aa: CASRDLSNEQFF
cdr3_nt: TGTGCCAGCAGAGACTTAAGCAATGAGCAGTTCTTC

v_call: TRBV6-1
d_call: TRBD1
clone_size: .
j_call: TRBJ1-6
cdr3_aa: CASSERDSSSFFNSPLHF
cdr3_nt: TGTGCCAGCAGTGAGAGGGACAGCTCGTCCTTCTTTAATTCACCCCTCCACTTT

v_call: TRBV7-6
d_call: .
clone_size: .
j_call: TRBJ1-5
cdr3_aa: CASSLNRGNQPQHF
cdr3_nt: TGTGCCAGCAGCTTGAACAGGGGCAATCAGCCCCAGCATTTT

v_call: TRBV28
d_call: .
clone_size: .
j_call: TRBJ1-5
cdr3_aa: CASSHGGGDQPQHF
cdr3_nt: TGTGCCAGCAGTCATGGGGGAGGGGATCAGCCCCAGCATTTT

v_call: TRBV6-1
d_call: .
clone_size: .
j_call: TRBJ2-7
cdr3_aa: CASSAGTYEQYF
cdr3_nt: TGTGCCAGCAGTGCCGGGACTTACGAGCAGTACTTC

v_call: TRBV19
d_call: TRBD1
clone_size: .
j_call: TRBJ1-6
cdr3_aa: CASSITMTGHYNSPLHF
cdr3_nt: TGTGCCAGTAGTATTACGATGACAGGGCATTATAATTCACCCCTCCACTTT

v_call: TRBV7-9
d_call: .
clone_size: few
j_call: TRBJ2-3
cdr3_aa: CASSPIRRGGRGDTQYF
cdr3_nt: TGTGCCAGCAGCCCCATAAGGAGGGGGGGCCGGGGAGATACGCAGTATTTT

v_call: TRBV7-3
d_call: .
clone_size: .
j_call: TRBJ2-3
cdr3_aa: CASSPGGLAGPDTQYF
cdr3_nt: TGTGCCAGCAGCCCCGGGGGGCTAGCTGGCCCAGATACGCAGTATTTT

v_call: TRBV5-8
d_call: .
clone_size: .
j_call: TRBJ2-2
cdr3_aa: CASRSRDWNTGELFF
cdr3_nt: TGTGCCAGCCGATCCCGGGACTGGAACACCGGGGAGCTGTTTTTT

v_call: TRBV5-6
d_call: .
clone_size: .
j_call: TRBJ1-1
cdr3_aa: CASSLLGGAEAFF
cdr3_nt: TGTGCCAGCAGCTTATTGGGAGGAGCTGAAGCTTTCTTT

v_call: TRBV10-3
d_call: TRBD1
clone_size: .
j_call: TRBJ1-2
cdr3_aa: CAISEAGTGRTGYTF
cdr3_nt: TGTGCCATCAGTGAGGCAGGGACAGGGAGAACTGGCTACACCTTC

v_call: TRBV5-6
d_call: TRBD2
clone_size: .
j_call: TRBJ2-1
cdr3_aa: CASSHSLAVYNEQFF
cdr3_nt: TGTGCCAGCAGCCATTCACTAGCGGTCTACAATGAGCAGTTCTTC